The entry that follows covers one T cell receptor (beta chain) sequence. Its target is unknown. These data come from a study of long-term antiretroviral therapy in people with HIV. Study-wide background: First collections came about a decade before the 2015 immediate-ART recommendation.

Findings of the study overall: ART adherence, viral resistance and therapy changes were not recorded. Possibly under older ART regimens, blood was drawn between about 2004 and 2018. Diversity measured after ART increased yet remained under transplant donor controls.

The immunoSEQ assay was v3.0, run at survey level. Profiled with immunoSEQ multiplex PCR; TCRdb holds only in-frame clones, not every one. The sample carries roughly 28,000 clones, roughly 96% recorded once. V lost 0 bases and J 2 bases, leaving 13 bases between the germline ends. This CDR3 region has 16 residues. Germline V gene data show CDR1 as SEHNR and CDR2 as FQNEAQ (reference sequence). The V gene is TRBV7-9, the J gene TRBJ1-1; no definite D call. This sample comprised unsorted PBMCs, obtained approximately 6.1 years after starting antiretroviral therapy. This TCR was recovered from a man aged 25-45 years with HIV. Written as DNA, the CDR3 is TGTGCCAGCAGCTTAGCGGTCACTCACCTTAACACTGAAGCTTTCTTT. It encodes CASSLAVTHLNTEAFF.